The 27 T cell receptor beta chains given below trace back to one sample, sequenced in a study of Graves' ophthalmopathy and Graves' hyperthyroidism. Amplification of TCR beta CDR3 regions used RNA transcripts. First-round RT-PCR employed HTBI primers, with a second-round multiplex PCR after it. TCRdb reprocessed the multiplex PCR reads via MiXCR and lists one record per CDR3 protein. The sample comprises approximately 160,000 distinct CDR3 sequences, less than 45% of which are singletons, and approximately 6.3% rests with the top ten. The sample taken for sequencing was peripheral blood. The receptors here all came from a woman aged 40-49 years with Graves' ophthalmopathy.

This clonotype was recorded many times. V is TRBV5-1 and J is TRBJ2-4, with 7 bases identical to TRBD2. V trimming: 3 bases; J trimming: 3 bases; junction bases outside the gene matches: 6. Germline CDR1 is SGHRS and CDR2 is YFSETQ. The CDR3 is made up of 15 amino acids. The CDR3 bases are TGCGCCAGCAGCTCCTTTGGGGGGGACAAAAACATTCAGTACTTC. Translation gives CASSSFGGDKNIQYF.

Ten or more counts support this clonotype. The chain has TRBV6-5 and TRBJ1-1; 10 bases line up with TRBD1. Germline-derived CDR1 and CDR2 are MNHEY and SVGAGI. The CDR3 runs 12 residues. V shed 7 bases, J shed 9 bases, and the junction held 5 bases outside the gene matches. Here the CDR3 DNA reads TGTGCCAGCACAGGACAGGGGGATCAAGCTTTCTTT. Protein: CASTGQGDQAFF.

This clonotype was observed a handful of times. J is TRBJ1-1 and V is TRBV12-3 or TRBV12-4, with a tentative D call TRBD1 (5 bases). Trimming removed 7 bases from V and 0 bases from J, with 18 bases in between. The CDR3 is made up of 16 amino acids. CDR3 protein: CASNTMRRGLNTEAFF. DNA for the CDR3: TGTGCCAGCAACACGATGCGGAGGGGTCTGAACACTGAAGCTTTCTTT.

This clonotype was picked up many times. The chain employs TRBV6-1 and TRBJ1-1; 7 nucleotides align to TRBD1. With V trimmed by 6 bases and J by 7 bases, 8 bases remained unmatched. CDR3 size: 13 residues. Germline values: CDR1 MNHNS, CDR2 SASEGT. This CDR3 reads CASRLTGRHEAFF. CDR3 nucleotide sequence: TGTGCCAGCAGATTGACAGGGAGGCATGAAGCTTTCTTT.

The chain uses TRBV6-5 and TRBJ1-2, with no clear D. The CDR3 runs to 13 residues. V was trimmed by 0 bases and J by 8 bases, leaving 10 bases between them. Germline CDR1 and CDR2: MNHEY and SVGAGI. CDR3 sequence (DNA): TGTGCCAGCAGTTACTCACGGGCCCTAGGCTACACCTTC. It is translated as CASSYSRALGYTF.

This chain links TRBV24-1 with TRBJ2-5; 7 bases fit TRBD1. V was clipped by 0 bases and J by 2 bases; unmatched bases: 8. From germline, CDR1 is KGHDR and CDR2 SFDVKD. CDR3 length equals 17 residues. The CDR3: CATSDLHGGQDQETQYF. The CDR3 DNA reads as TGTGCCACCAGTGATTTGCACGGCGGACAGGATCAAGAGACCCAGTACTTC.

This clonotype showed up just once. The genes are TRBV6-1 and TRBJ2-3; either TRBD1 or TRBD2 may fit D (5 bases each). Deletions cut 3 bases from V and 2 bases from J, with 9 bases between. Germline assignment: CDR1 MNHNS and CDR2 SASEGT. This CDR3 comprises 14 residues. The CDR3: CASSEGRDTDTQYF. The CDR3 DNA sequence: TGTGCCAGCAGTGAGGGACGGGACACAGATACGCAGTATTTT.

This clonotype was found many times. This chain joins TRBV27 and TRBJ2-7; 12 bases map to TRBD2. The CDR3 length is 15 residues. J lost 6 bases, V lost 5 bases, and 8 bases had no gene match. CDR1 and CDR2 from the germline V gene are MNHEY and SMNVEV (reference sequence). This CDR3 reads CASSPLLAGGTEQYF. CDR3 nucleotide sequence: TGTGCCAGCAGTCCCTTACTAGCGGGAGGTACCGAGCAGTACTTC.

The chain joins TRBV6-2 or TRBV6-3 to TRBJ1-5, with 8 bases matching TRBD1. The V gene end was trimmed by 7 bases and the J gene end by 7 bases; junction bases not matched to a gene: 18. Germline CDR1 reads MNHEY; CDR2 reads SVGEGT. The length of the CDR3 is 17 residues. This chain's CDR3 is CASKPGQDHAFGQPQHF. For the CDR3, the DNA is TGTGCCAGCAAGCCGGGACAGGATCATGCTTTTGGCCAGCCCCAGCATTTT.

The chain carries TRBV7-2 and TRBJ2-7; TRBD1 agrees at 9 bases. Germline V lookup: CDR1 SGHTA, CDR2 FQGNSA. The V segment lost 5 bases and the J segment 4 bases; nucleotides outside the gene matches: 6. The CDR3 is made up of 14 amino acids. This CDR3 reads CASSPGQGRYEQYF. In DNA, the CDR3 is TGTGCCAGCAGCCCCGGACAGGGGAGGTACGAGCAGTACTTC.

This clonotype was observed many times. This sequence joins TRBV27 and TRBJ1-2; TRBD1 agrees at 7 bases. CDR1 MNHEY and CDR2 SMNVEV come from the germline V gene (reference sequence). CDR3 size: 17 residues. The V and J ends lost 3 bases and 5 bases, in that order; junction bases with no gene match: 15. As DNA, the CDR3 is TGTGCCAGCAGTTTCGGGGGTCAACAGGGGTTAACATATGGCTACACCTTC. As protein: CASSFGGQQGLTYGYTF.

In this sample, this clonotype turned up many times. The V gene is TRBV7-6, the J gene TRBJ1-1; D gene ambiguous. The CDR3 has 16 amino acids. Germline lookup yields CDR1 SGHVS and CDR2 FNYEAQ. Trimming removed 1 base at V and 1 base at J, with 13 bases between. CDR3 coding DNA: TGTGCCAGCAGCTTAGGGTTGGGCGCCGCGAACACTGAAGCTTTCTTT. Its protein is CASSLGLGAANTEAFF.

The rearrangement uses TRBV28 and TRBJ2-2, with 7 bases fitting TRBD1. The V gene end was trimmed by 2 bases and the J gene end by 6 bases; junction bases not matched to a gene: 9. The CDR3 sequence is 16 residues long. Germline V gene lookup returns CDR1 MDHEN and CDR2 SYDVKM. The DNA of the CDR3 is TGTGCCAGCAGTTTACCGCTCCGGACAGGATCCGGGGAGCTGTTTTTT. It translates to CASSLPLRTGSGELFF.

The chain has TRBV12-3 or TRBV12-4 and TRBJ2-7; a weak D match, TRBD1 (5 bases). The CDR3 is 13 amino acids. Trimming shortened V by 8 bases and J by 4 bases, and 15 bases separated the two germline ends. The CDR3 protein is CASSTGADYEQYF. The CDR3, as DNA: TGTGCCAGCTCCACTGGGGCCGATTACGAGCAGTACTTC.

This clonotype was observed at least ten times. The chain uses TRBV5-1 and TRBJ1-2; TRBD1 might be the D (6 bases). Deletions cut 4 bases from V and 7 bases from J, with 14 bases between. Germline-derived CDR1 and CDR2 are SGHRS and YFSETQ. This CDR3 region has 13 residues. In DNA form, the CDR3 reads TGCGCCAGCAGCACGGACAGTTTGGGTGGCTACACCTTC. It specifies CASSTDSLGGYTF.

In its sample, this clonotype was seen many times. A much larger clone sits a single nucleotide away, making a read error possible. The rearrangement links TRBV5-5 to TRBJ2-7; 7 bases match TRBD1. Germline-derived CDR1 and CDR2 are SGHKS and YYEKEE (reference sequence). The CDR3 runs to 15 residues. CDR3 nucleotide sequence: TGTGCCGGCAGCGATCCGGGACAGCCCCCCTACGAGCAGTACTTC. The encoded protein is CAGSDPGQPPYEQYF.

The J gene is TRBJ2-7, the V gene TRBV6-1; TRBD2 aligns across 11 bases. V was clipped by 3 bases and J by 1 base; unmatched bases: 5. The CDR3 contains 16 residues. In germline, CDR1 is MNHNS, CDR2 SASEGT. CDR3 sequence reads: CASSDPGTSGSYEQYF. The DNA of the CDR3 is TGTGCCAGCAGTGACCCCGGGACTAGCGGATCCTACGAGCAGTACTTC.

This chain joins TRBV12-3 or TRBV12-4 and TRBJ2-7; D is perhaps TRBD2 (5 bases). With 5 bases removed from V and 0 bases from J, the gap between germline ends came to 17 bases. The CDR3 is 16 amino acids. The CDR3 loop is CASSTLSVGFSYEQYF. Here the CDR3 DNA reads TGTGCCAGCAGTACCCTTAGCGTGGGGTTCTCCTACGAGCAGTACTTC.

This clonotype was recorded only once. The CDR3 sequence: CASSPTGTGMFFENIQYF. The CDR3 nucleotides are TGTGCCAGCAGTCCGACCGGGACAGGGATGTTTTTTGAAAACATTCAGTACTTC. The chain joins TRBV7-8 to TRBJ2-4, with 9 bases identical to TRBD1. This CDR3 has 18 amino acids. Germline lookup yields CDR1 SGHVS and CDR2 FQNEAQ. After removal of 6 bases from V and 5 bases from J, the junction contained 17 bases not matched to a gene.

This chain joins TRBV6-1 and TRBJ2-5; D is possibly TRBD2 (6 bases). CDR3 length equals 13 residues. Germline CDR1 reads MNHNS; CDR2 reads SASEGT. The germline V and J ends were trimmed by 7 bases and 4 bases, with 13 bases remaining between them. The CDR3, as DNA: TGTGCCAGCAATCAGGTGCGGGGAGAGACCCAGTACTTC. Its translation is CASNQVRGETQYF.

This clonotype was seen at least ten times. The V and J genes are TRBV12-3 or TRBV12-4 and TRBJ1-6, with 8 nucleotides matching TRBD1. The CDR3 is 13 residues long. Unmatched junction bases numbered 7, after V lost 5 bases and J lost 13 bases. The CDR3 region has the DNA TGTGCCAGCAGTGAACAGGGGGAAGGGCCCCTCCACTTT. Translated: CASSEQGEGPLHF.

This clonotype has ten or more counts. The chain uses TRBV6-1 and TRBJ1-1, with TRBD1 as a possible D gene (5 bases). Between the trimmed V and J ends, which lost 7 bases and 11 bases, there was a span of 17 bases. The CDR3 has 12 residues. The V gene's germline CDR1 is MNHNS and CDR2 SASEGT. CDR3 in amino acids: CASTAGTVGAFF. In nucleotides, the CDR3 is TGTGCCAGCACCGCTGGGACGGTAGGGGCTTTCTTT.

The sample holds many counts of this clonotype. CDR3 DNA: TGTGCCAGCAGCCCTAGTCGAGCCACTAACTATGGCTACACCTTC. It codes for CASSPSRATNYGYTF. V and J are TRBV9 and TRBJ1-2; no reliable D call. The germline gives CDR1 SGDLS, CDR2 YYNGEE. CDR3 length: 15 residues. The V end lost 4 bases, the J end lost 0 bases, and 13 bases lay between the germline ends.

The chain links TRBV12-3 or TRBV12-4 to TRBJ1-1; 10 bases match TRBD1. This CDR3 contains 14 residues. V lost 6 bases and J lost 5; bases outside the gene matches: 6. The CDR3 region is CASSRGTGVTEAFF. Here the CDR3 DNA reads TGTGCCAGCAGCCGGGGGACAGGGGTGACTGAAGCTTTCTTT.

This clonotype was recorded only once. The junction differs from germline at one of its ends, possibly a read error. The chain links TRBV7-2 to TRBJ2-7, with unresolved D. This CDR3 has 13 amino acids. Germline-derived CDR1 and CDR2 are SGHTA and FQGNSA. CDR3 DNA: TGTGCCAGCAGCTTAGGCAAAACCTACGAGCAGTATTTC. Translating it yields CASSLGKTYEQYF.

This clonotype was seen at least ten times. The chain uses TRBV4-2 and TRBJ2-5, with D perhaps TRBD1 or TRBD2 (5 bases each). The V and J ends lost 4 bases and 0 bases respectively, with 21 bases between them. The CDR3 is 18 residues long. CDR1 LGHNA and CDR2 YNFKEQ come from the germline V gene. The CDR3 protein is CASSPEGWGRRYQETQYF. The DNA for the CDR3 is TGTGCCAGCAGCCCTGAGGGGTGGGGCCGCAGGTACCAAGAGACCCAGTACTTC.

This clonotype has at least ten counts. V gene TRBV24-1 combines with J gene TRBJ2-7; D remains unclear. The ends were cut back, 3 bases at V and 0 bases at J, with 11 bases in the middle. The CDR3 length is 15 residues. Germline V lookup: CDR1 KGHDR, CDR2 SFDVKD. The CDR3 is CATSDPKTASYEQYF. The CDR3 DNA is TGTGCCACCAGTGATCCCAAGACGGCCTCCTACGAGCAGTACTTC.